This T cell receptor beta chain comes out of a study of T-cell reconstitution after alpha-beta-depleted transplantation in children. The TCRbeta library incorporated unique molecular identifiers. TCRdb recomputed calls from the PCR reads with MiXCR, one row per CDR3 protein. Of a few hundred thousand distinct CDR3 sequences listed, 13% are singletons. Trimming cost V 3 bases and J 9 bases; bases outside gene matches: 6. The CDR3 consists of 15 residues. The germline gives CDR1 SEHNR, CDR2 FQNEAQ (reference sequence). Study observations and caveats: Several hundred graft clones that had expanded were reportedly the source of alpha-beta T cells about two months after transplant. At day 60, the high TCRbeta diversity found in some patients originated from recipient T cells and thymic progenitors that had survived. Newly generated T cells supplied most T-cell counts and diversity one year post-transplant.

This clonotype was seen at least ten times. Its specificity is unknown. This material consisted of PBMCs, mostly from graft donor cells, taken 360 days after TCRalphabeta/CD19-depleted stem cell transplant. The chain is built from TRBV7-9 and TRBJ2-1; 12 nucleotides align to TRBD2. This clonotype was obtained from a male patient aged 10-17 years who had a stem cell transplant for acute myeloid leukemia, so the T cells may come from the graft donor. CDR3 sequence: CASSFLAGGPAEQFF. DNA of the CDR3: TGTGCCAGCAGCTTCCTAGCGGGAGGGCCTGCTGAGCAGTTCTTC.